Here is one TCR beta chain with its context. Its antigen specificity is not known. Per-base qualities were not stored, and no clone one base away is much larger. The sample belongs to a study of blood T cell repertoires in COVID-19 (dated by TCRdb to 2020 to 2022). At the level of the whole study: The collaborator samples originated in the United States, Italy and Spain and spanned the acute and convalescent phases of COVID-19. The prospective study material was composed of cDNA or gDNA derived from T cells, B-cell-depleted T cells, or PBMCs. The dataset comprised deeply sampled blood TCRbeta repertoires from subjects exposed to, actively infected with, or recovered from COVID-19. A freely available public database, intended as a resource for researchers studying the immune response to SARS-CoV-2, is where the repertoires were released. The samples were drawn from two sources: the first 160 participants of the ongoing ImmuneRACE study, and 1,000 to 1,500 subjects contributed by 6 global collaborators. The sample metadata nearly always contained a de-identified subject ID, COVID-19 status, age in years and sex. HLA class I and class II types, where available, came from metadata supplied by the sample provider rather than from assay-based typing. On the study overall, not on this receptor specifically: The quantity of clinical and demographic metadata differed by source and by participant and was supplied without curation.

Collaborating institutions collected whole blood in K2EDTA tubes following their own protocols. Collaborator samples were shipped for TCRbeta analysis as frozen whole blood, isolated PBMCs, or DNA extracted from either sample type. TCRbeta CDR3 regions were amplified from genomic DNA by means of the immunoSEQ Assay, a bias-controlled multiplex PCR. Processing in the source paper ran as follows. Within the assay, amplification of reference gene primers was used to estimate how many nucleated cells each sample contained. To quantify the absolute abundance of each unique TCRbeta CDR3 rearrangement, sequence reads were collapsed and filtered. For each sample, productive Simpson clonality was calculated as the square root of Simpson's diversity index over productive rearrangements. TCRdb mirrors the immuneACCESS table, restricted to in-frame sequences. Some clones are absent from its copies; in checked studies, under half trace to an unresolved V gene, and the reason for the others is unknown. Clonal size and the V and J genes are those of that table, whereas D and trimming came from the DNA. The sample table records roughly 200,000 clones; about 89% of these occur just once. The ten largest clonotypes hold about 6.7% of the sample.

The receptor was derived from a man in his forties with acute or convalescent COVID-19. Sequencing used peripheral blood.

The nucleotide sequence reads TGTGCCAGCAGCTCACAGGGGGGTACAGGGGGCTTCGGACGGGAAGCTTTCTTT. It encodes CASSSQGGTGGFGREAFF. The chain links TRBV7-2 with TRBJ1-1; 9 bases in the middle match TRBD1. The germline V gene yields SGHTA for CDR1 and FQGNSA for CDR2. Including the terminal cysteine and phenylalanine, the CDR3 comprises 18 residues. Only the CDR3 DNA stays, 54 bases, in frame from base 1. Germline trimming amounts to 4 bases on V and 8 bases on J, with 20 as the count of junction bases outside the gene matches.